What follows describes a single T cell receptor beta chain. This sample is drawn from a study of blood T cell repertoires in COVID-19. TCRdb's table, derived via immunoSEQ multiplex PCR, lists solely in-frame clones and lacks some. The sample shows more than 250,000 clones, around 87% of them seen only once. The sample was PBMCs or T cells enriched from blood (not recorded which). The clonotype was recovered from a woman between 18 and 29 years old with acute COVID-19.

CDR3 bases: TGTGCCAGCAGTCGAGACTTGACAGGGAAAGAGACCCAGTACTTC. Amino acid sequence: CASSRDLTGKETQYF. The V call is TRBV27, the J call TRBJ2-5, with TRBD1 matching over 7 bases. Trimming cost V 5 bases and J 3 bases; bases outside gene matches: 9. Germline values: CDR1 MNHEY, CDR2 SMNVEV (reference sequence). The CDR3 runs to 15 residues.